Included here is one T cell receptor beta chain sequence, with context. Its antigen is currently unknown. It was cDNA, reverse transcribed from extracted RNA, that served as the sequencing template. This table comes from immunoSEQ multiplex PCR, and its TCRdb copy is limited to in-frame clones, with some not included. The table has hundreds of thousands of clones, over 60% seen once; the top ten hold 1% to 1.5%. This sample is part of a study of CD8+ T cells in alopecia areata. Turning to the study itself: Affected scalp percentage gauged treated patients' severity.

Treatment described: oral pan-JAK inhibitor, 5-10 mg twice daily. A FACSAria was used to sort CD4+ and CD8+ T cells. These cells came from PBMCs. The ends lost 4 bases at V and 5 bases at J; junction bases unmatched: 5. The CDR3 is made up of 13 amino acids. Germline CDR1 SGHNT, CDR2 YYREEE (reference sequence). Notes on the study in general: For baseline CD8+ expansion, any link to response stays uncertain with one nonresponder.

This material consisted of CD4+ T cells sorted from blood, taken at approximately week 42, from a patient treated with tofacitinib. V usage is TRBV5-4 and J usage is TRBJ1-2; 7 positions agree with TRBD1. The receptor's source is a human donor with alopecia areata. The CDR3 bases are TGTGCCAGCAGCCCTACAGGGGAGTATGGCTACACCTTC. Protein product: CASSPTGEYGYTF.